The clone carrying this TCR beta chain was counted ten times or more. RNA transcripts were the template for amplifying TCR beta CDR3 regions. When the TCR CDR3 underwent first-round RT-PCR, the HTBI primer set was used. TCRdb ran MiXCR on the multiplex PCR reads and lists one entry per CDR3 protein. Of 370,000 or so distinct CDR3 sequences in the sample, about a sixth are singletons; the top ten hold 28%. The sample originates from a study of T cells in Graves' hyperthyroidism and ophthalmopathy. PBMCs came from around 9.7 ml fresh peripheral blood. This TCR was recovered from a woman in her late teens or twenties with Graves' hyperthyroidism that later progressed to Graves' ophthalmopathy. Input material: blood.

The CDR3 sequence: CASSLAGAGGPKNEQYF. The CDR3 bases are TGTGCCAGCAGCTTGGCCGGAGCGGGAGGGCCTAAGAACGAGCAGTACTTC. The V gene is TRBV5-6, the J gene TRBJ2-7; TRBD2 matches 10 bases. Germline CDR1 and CDR2: SGHDT and YYEEEE. The CDR3 sequence is 17 residues long. With 0 bases clipped from V and 5 bases from J, the junction kept 11 bases outside the gene matches.